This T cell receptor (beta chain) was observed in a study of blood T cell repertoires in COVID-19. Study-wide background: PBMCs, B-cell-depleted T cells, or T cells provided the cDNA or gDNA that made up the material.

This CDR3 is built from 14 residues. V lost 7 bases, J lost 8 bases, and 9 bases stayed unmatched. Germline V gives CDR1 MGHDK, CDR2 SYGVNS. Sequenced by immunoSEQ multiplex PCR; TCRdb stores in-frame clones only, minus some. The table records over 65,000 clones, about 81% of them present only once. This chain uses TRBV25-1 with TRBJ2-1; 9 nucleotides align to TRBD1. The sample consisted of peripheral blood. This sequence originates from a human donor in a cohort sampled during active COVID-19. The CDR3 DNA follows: TGTGCCAGCATCCCCGGACAGGGGAAGGATGAGCAGTTCTTC. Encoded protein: CASIPGQGKDEQFF. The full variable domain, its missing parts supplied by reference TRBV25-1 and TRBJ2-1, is EADIYQTPRYLVIGTGKKITLECSQTMGHDKMYWYQQDPGMELHLIHYSYGVNSTEKGDLSSESTVSRIRTEHFPLTLESARPSHTSQYLCASIPGQGKDEQFFGPGTRLTVL.